This T cell receptor (beta chain) was captured by sequencing in a study of T-cell memory formation after mild COVID-19. Study-wide background: TCR clusters mostly belonged to single donors. Overall study results and limits: In pre-infection memory, a portion of responding clones appeared, which suggested that cross-reactive memory joined. Clones that shrank (day 15 to 85) were balanced CD4/CD8, whereas later expanders leaned CD4+.

The CDR3 is 15 amino acids. The V segment lost 4 bases and the J segment 9 bases; nucleotides outside the gene matches: 5. Germline V gene sequence: CDR1 KGHSH, CDR2 LQKENI. After 5'RACE with constant-segment primers, TCR alpha and TCR beta cDNA libraries carrying sample barcodes and UMIs were obtained. TCRdb processed the 5' RACE reads anew with MiXCR; each CDR3 protein has one entry. This sample has a few hundred thousand distinct CDR3 sequences; around 21% occur once, and the top ten carry around 13%. As regards this clonotype: The target antigen is unknown.

This clonotype originated in an adult woman who had mild COVID-19 (a few samples of this study predate the infection). Cell type and time point are not known. Sequencing was carried out using PBMCs or a T cell subset sorted from them (not recorded which). V usage is TRBV18 and J usage is TRBJ2-1; 14 nucleotides align to TRBD2. CDR3 sequence reads: CASSQGLAGVGEQFF. CDR3 DNA: TGTGCCAGCTCACAGGGACTAGCGGGAGTCGGTGAGCAGTTCTTC.